A selection of T cell receptor beta chains follows, all from one sample in a study of blood T cells in healthy people across ages. TCRdb independently ran MiXCR on the 5' RACE reads; one entry per CDR3 protein. The top ten hold 20% to 25% of the sample, which has about 970,000 distinct CDR3 sequences, roughly 50% seen once. The sequencing sample was made of blood. The receptors shown here come from a woman aged 55-70 years in good health. CDR3s include the opening cysteine and the closing phenylalanine or tryptophan. D genes are given only for firm matches. Clone sizes are given selectively: once, few, many, or a class where the clone is expanded.

J: TRBJ2-1
D: TRBD2
V: TRBV20-1
size: -
CDR3: CSARDRRVAGVSGEQFF
DNA: TGCAGTGCTAGAGATCGCCGGGTAGCGGGAGTTTCTGGTGAGCAGTTCTTC

J: TRBJ2-7
D: TRBD1
V: TRBV7-9
size: -
CDR3: CASQLAATGVSSYEQYF
DNA: TGTGCCAGCCAATTGGCGGCAACAGGGGTGAGCTCCTACGAGCAGTACTTC

J: TRBJ2-1
D: TRBD2
V: TRBV20-1
size: -
CDR3: CSARDPHRTLLAGGVNEQFF
DNA: TGCAGTGCTAGAGACCCCCATCGAACCCTACTAGCGGGAGGTGTCAATGAGCAGTTCTTC

J: TRBJ2-5
D: -
V: TRBV2
size: -
CDR3: CASSGVGTNQETQYF
DNA: TGTGCCAGCAGTGGGGTCGGGACAAACCAAGAGACCCAGTACTTC

J: TRBJ2-5
D: -
V: TRBV7-9
size: once
CDR3: CASSRRQAAETQYF
DNA: TGTGCCAGCAGCAGAAGACAGGCGGCAGAGACCCAGTACTTC

J: TRBJ2-1
D: TRBD1
V: TRBV20-1
size: few
CDR3: CSASTHRDRVHNEQFF
DNA: TGCAGTGCTAGTACCCACCGGGACAGGGTCCACAATGAGCAGTTCTTC

J: TRBJ2-5
D: -
V: TRBV2
size: -
CDR3: CASRRNRETQYF
DNA: TGTGCCAGCAGACGGAACCGTGAGACCCAGTACTTC

J: TRBJ2-7
D: -
V: TRBV6-1
size: -
CDR3: CASSEFGDGFSYEQYF
DNA: TGTGCCAGCAGTGAATTCGGGGACGGCTTCTCCTACGAGCAGTACTTC

J: TRBJ1-4
D: TRBD1
V: TRBV29-1
size: few
CDR3: CSGRDSLEKLFF
DNA: TGCAGCGGCCGGGACAGCCTTGAAAAACTGTTTTTT

J: TRBJ2-3
D: -
V: TRBV6-1
size: -
CDR3: CASSSRGPEGRYF
DNA: TGTGCCAGCAGTTCCCGGGGCCCAGAAGGACGGTATTTT

J: TRBJ2-1
D: TRBD1
V: TRBV12-3/TRBV12-4
size: few
CDR3: CASSFGQGYNEQFF
DNA: TGTGCCAGCAGTTTTGGACAGGGCTACAATGAGCAGTTCTTC

J: TRBJ2-1
D: TRBD2
V: TRBV6-5
size: once
CDR3: CASSYKLAGGNEQFF
DNA: TGTGCCAGCAGTTACAAACTAGCGGGAGGCAATGAGCAGTTCTTC

J: TRBJ2-7
D: -
V: TRBV5-6
size: -
CDR3: CASSLGVGSIYEQYF
DNA: TGTGCCAGCAGCTTGGGCGTCGGCAGCATCTACGAGCAGTACTTC

J: TRBJ2-5
D: -
V: TRBV7-9
size: once
CDR3: CASSSTDTDRETQYF
DNA: TGTGCCAGCAGTAGCACGGACACCGACAGGGAGACCCAGTACTTC

J: TRBJ2-5
D: TRBD2
V: TRBV7-9
size: once
CDR3: CASSWGGARQGEQYF
DNA: TGTGCCAGCAGCTGGGGGGGAGCGAGGCAGGGAGAGCAGTACTTC

J: TRBJ2-7
D: -
V: TRBV12-3/TRBV12-4
size: few
CDR3: CASSLSSRTRAYGQYF
DNA: TGTGCCAGCAGTTTATCGTCTAGGACAAGAGCATACGGGCAGTACTTC

J: TRBJ2-5
D: -
V: TRBV15
size: -
CDR3: CATSRVLGRGEETQYF
DNA: TGTGCCACCAGCAGAGTATTGGGCAGGGGGGAAGAGACCCAGTACTTC

J: TRBJ2-3
D: TRBD2
V: TRBV6-1
size: -
CDR3: CASSSQAGVSDTQYF
DNA: TGTGCCAGCAGTTCCCAAGCGGGAGTATCGGATACGCAGTATTTT

J: TRBJ2-3
D: -
V: TRBV27
size: many
CDR3: CASTRTSTDTQYF
DNA: TGTGCCAGCACGCGGACGAGCACAGATACGCAGTATTTT

J: TRBJ2-1
D: TRBD2
V: TRBV12-3/TRBV12-4
size: -
CDR3: CASSGLASKSYNEQFF
DNA: TGTGCCAGTAGCGGACTAGCCTCGAAATCCTACAATGAGCAGTTCTTC

J: TRBJ1-6
D: -
V: TRBV12-3/TRBV12-4
size: -
CDR3: CASSHQGRGSPLHF
DNA: TGTGCCAGCAGTCATCAGGGGAGGGGGTCACCCCTCCACTTT

J: TRBJ2-5
D: -
V: TRBV15
size: -
CDR3: CATSRSQPQETQYF
DNA: TGTGCCACCAGCAGGTCACAACCTCAAGAGACCCAGTACTTC

J: TRBJ2-1
D: TRBD2
V: TRBV12-3/TRBV12-4
size: -
CDR3: CASKTGLAGANEQFF
DNA: TGTGCCAGCAAGACGGGACTAGCGGGAGCCAATGAGCAGTTCTTC

J: TRBJ1-1
D: TRBD1
V: TRBV18
size: -
CDR3: CASSPLTGGSRNTEAFF
DNA: TGTGCCAGCTCACCACTTACAGGGGGCTCCAGGAACACTGAAGCTTTCTTT

J: TRBJ2-5
D: -
V: TRBV5-1
size: -
CDR3: CASSLEWGQTKQYF
DNA: TGCGCCAGCAGCTTGGAATGGGGCCAAACGAAGCAGTACTTC

J: TRBJ2-7
D: -
V: TRBV12-3/TRBV12-4
size: many
CDR3: CASRSSYEQYF
DNA: TGTGCCAGCAGGAGCTCCTACGAGCAGTACTTC

J: TRBJ2-7
D: -
V: TRBV20-1
size: many
CDR3: CSASGAYEQYF
DNA: TGCAGTGCTAGTGGCGCCTACGAGCAGTACTTC

J: TRBJ1-2
D: -
V: TRBV10-2
size: -
CDR3: CASSDWSSNYGYTF
DNA: TGCGCCAGCAGTGATTGGTCTTCCAACTATGGCTACACCTTC

J: TRBJ2-1
D: -
V: TRBV4-1
size: -
CDR3: CASSQEWPEWHEQFF
DNA: TGCGCCAGCAGCCAAGAATGGCCCGAATGGCATGAGCAGTTCTTC

J: TRBJ2-7
D: TRBD2
V: TRBV6-6
size: -
CDR3: CATTLLTSDHNEQYF
DNA: TGTGCCACCACCCTGTTGACTAGCGACCACAATGAGCAGTACTTC

J: TRBJ1-2
D: -
V: TRBV9
size: -
CDR3: CASSVAISSNYGYTF
DNA: TGTGCCAGCAGCGTAGCGATCTCCTCTAACTATGGCTACACCTTC

J: TRBJ2-7
D: -
V: TRBV3-1
size: few
CDR3: CASSQVLTYEQYF
DNA: TGTGCCAGCAGCCAAGTTTTGACGTACGAGCAGTACTTC

J: TRBJ1-5
D: TRBD1
V: TRBV27
size: -
CDR3: CASSLLGDREASNQPQHF
DNA: TGTGCCAGCAGTTTATTAGGGGACAGAGAAGCTAGCAATCAGCCCCAGCATTTT